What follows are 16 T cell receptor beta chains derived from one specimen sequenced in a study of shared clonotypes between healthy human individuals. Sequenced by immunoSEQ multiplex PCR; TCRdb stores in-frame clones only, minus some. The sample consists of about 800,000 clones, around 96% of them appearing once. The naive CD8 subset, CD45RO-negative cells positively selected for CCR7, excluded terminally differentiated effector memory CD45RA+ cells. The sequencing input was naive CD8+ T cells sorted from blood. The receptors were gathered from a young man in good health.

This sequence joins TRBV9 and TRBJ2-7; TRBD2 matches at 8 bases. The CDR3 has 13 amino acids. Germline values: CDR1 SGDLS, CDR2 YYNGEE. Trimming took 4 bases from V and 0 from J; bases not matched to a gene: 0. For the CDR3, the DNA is TGTGCCAGCAGCCTAGCGGGCTCCTACGAGCAGTACTTC. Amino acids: CASSLAGSYEQYF.

The CDR3 nucleotides are TGTGCCAGCAGCTTGGAAGGACTCCTCTCCTACGAGCAGTACTTC. It is translated as CASSLEGLLSYEQYF. V gene TRBV5-6 combines with J gene TRBJ2-7, with a weak D call TRBD2 (5 bases). The ends were cut back, 0 bases at V and 0 bases at J, with 10 bases in the middle. CDR1 and CDR2 (germline): SGHDT, YYEEEE. The CDR3 totals 15 residues.

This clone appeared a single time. CDR3 in amino acids: CASSSYSGRLHSNTGELFF. The CDR3 DNA sequence: TGTGCCAGCAGTTCCTATAGCGGGAGATTGCACTCGAACACCGGGGAGCTGTTTTTT. The rearrangement uses TRBV28 and TRBJ2-2; TRBD2 matches at 9 bases. The trim removed 4 bases at V and 0 bases at J, leaving 12 bases unmatched. The CDR3 covers 19 residues. The germline gives CDR1 MDHEN, CDR2 SYDVKM.

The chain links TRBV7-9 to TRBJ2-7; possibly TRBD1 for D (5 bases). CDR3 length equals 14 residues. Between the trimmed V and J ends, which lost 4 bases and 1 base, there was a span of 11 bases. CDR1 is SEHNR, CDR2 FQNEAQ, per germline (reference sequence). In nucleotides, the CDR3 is TGTGCCAGCAGCTGGGCACAGGATTCCTACGAGCAGTACTTC. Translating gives CASSWAQDSYEQYF.

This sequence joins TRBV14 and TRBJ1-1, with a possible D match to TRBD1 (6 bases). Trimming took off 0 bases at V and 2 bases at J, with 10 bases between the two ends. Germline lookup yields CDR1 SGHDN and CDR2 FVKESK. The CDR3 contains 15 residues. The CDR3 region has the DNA TGTGCCAGCAGCCAAGATTTGGACAGCAACACTGAAGCTTTCTTT. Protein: CASSQDLDSNTEAFF.

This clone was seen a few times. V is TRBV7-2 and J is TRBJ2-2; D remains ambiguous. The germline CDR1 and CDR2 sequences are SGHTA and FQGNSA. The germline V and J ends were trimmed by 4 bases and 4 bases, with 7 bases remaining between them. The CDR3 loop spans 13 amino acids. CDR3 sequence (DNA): TGTGCCAGCAGCTCCTCAGCCACCGGGGAGCTGTTTTTT. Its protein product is CASSSSATGELFF.

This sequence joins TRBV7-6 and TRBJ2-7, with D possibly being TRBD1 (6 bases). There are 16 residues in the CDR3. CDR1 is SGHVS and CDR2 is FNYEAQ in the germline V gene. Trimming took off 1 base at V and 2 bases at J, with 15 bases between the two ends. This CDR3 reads CASSLGARTATYEQYF. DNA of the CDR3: TGTGCCAGCAGCTTAGGGGCCCGGACAGCAACCTACGAGCAGTACTTC.

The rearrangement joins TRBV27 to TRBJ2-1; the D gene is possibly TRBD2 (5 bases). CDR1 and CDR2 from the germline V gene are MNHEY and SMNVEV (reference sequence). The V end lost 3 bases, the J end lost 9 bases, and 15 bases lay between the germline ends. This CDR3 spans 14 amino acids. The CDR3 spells CASSLAVLVGEQFF. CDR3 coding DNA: TGTGCCAGCAGTTTGGCCGTACTAGTGGGTGAGCAGTTCTTC.

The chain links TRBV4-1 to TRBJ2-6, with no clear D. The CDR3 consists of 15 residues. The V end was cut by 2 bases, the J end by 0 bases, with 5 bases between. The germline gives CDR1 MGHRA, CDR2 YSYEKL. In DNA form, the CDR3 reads TGCGCCAGCAGCCAAATCACCTCTGGGGCCAACGTCCTGACTTTC. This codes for CASSQITSGANVLTF.

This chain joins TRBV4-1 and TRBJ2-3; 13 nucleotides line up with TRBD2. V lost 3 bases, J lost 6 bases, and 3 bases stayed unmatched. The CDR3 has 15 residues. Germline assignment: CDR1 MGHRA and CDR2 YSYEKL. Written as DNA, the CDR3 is TGCGCCAGCAGCCACACTAGCGGGAGGGGGGATACGCAGTATTTT. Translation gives CASSHTSGRGDTQYF.

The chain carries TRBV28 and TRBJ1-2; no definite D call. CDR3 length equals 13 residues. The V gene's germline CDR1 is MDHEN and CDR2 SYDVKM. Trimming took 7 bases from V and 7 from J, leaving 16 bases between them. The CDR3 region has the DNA TGTGCCAGCACCCCACAGAACATGATTGGCTACACCTTC. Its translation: CASTPQNMIGYTF.

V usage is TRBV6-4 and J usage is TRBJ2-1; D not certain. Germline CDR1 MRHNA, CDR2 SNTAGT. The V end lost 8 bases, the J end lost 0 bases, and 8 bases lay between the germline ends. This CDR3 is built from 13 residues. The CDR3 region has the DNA TGTGCCAGCGCTCAGAGCTCCTACAATGAGCAGTTCTTC. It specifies CASAQSSYNEQFF.

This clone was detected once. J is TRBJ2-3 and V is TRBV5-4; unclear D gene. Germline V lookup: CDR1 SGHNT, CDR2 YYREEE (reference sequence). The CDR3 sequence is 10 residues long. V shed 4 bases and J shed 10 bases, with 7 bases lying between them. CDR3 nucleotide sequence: TGTGCCAGCAGCGGTGAGTCGCAGTATTTT. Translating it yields CASSGESQYF.

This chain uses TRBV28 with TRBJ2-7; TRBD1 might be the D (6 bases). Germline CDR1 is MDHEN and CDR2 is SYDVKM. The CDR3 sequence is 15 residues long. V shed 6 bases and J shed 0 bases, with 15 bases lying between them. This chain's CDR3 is CASRDTGHPSYEQYF. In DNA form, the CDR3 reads TGTGCCAGCAGAGACACGGGACACCCCTCCTACGAGCAGTACTTC.

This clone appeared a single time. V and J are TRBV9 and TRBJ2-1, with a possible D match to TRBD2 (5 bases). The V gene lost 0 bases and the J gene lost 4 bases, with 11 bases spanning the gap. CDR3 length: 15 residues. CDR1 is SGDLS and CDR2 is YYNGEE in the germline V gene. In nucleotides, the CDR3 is TGTGCCAGCAGCGTAGCCCCTGGGGAGTACAATGAGCAGTTCTTC. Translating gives CASSVAPGEYNEQFF.

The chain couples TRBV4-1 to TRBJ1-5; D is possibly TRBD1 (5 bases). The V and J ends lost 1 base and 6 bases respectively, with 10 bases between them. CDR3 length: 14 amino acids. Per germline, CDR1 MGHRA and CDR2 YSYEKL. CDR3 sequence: CASSQGDGIQPQHF. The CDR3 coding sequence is TGCGCCAGCAGCCAAGGGGACGGGATTCAGCCCCAGCATTTT.